What follows are 11 T cell receptor beta chains derived from one specimen sequenced in a study of vaccination and CD4 T cells after COVID-19. Treatment defined: roughly 11-day PBMC culture with coronavirus spike peptide pools or control peptides (ViraFEST assay). Their recognized antigens are unknown. Cultured CD4+ T-cell DNA underwent Oncomine TCR Beta short-read sequencing. MiXCR was run by TCRdb on the PCR reads, yielding one entry per CDR3 protein. The sample shows 11,000 or so distinct CDR3 sequences, 35% to 50% of them seen only once. The specimen sequenced was CD4+ T cells from blood, cultured in vitro. The receptors derive from a human donor who had recovered from COVID-19.

This clonotype has a handful of counts. This sequence joins TRBV7-9 and TRBJ1-5; no firm D call. The germline gives CDR1 SEHNR, CDR2 FQNEAQ (reference sequence). This CDR3 contains 15 residues. V lost 2 bases and J 4 bases, leaving 12 bases between the germline ends. This chain's CDR3 is CASSLPGGGNQPQHF. The CDR3 coding sequence is TGTGCCAGCAGCTTACCGGGAGGTGGGAATCAGCCCCAGCATTTT.

The chain joins TRBV2 to TRBJ1-5, with a tentative D call TRBD1 (6 bases). This CDR3 has 15 amino acids. Germline CDR1 SNHLY, CDR2 FYNNEI. Trimming shortened V by 1 base and J by 3 bases, and 10 bases separated the two germline ends. The CDR3 DNA reads TGTGCCAGCAGTGAAGGAGGACAGTTCAATCAGCCCCAGCATTTT. Encoded protein: CASSEGGQFNQPQHF.

The chain combines TRBV24-1 with TRBJ1-4; D not certain. V was pared by 6 bases and J by 1 base, with 8 bases between. Germline assignment: CDR1 KGHDR and CDR2 SFDVKD. The CDR3 has 14 amino acids. As DNA, the CDR3 is TGTGCCACCAGTCGAATGCTAACTAATGAAAAACTGTTTTTT. Translated: CATSRMLTNEKLFF.

A few counts support this clonotype. This chain uses TRBV20-1 with TRBJ2-2; D is unclear. Germline V gene lookup returns CDR1 DFQATT and CDR2 SNEGSKA (reference sequence). There are 11 residues in the CDR3. With 1 base removed from V and 5 bases from J, the gap between germline ends came to 2 bases. In DNA, the CDR3 is TGCAGTGCTAGAGCGACCGGGGAGCTGTTTTTT. It yields the protein CSARATGELFF.

This chain joins TRBV20-1 and TRBJ1-1; D perhaps matches TRBD1 (5 bases). Germline-derived CDR1 and CDR2 are DFQATT and SNEGSKA (reference sequence). V was shortened by 0 bases and J by 3 bases, with 11 bases between the two germline ends. The length of the CDR3 is 14 residues. The CDR3 DNA reads TGCAGTGCTAGAGAAGGGGACGGCTACACTGAAGCTTTCTTT. Protein product: CSAREGDGYTEAFF.

There are a few counts of this clonotype. The chain recombines TRBV7-2 with TRBJ1-1; D gene uncertain. V was trimmed by 2 bases and J by 4 bases, leaving 11 bases between them. The V gene's germline CDR1 is SGHTA and CDR2 FQGNSA. The CDR3 length is 14 residues. The CDR3 protein is CASSLRLGLTEAFF. The CDR3 coding sequence is TGTGCCAGCAGCTTACGTTTAGGACTCACTGAAGCTTTCTTT.

V is TRBV6-5 and J is TRBJ2-1; a possible D gene is TRBD2 (6 bases). The V end was cut by 2 bases, the J end by 6 bases, with 17 bases between. The germline gives CDR1 MNHEY, CDR2 SVGAGI. This CDR3 has 16 residues. The DNA of the CDR3 is TGTGCCAGCAGTTACGGGCGTGGCGGGGTATCCAATGAGCAGTTCTTC. Translating it yields CASSYGRGGVSNEQFF.

This clonotype was counted a few times. J is TRBJ1-5 and V is TRBV28; D gene unclear. CDR3 length equals 15 residues. The germline V gene encodes CDR1 MDHEN and CDR2 SYDVKM. V lost 8 bases and J lost 0, with 14 bases in between. DNA for the CDR3: TGTGCCAGCCTTAAGGCAGCCCTTAGCAATCAGCCCCAGCATTTT. It specifies CASLKAALSNQPQHF.

V and J are TRBV11-2 and TRBJ2-1, with D tentatively TRBD1 (5 bases). The CDR3 is 16 amino acids. The germline V gene encodes CDR1 SGHAT and CDR2 FQNNGV. V was clipped by 8 bases and J by 7 bases, with 24 bases between them. This chain's CDR3 is CASSSILGRSGNEQFF. The CDR3 DNA follows: TGTGCCAGCTCATCGATTCTGGGGCGGTCCGGGAATGAGCAGTTCTTC.

The chain links TRBV20-1 to TRBJ1-4; possibly TRBD1 for D (6 bases). In germline, CDR1 is DFQATT, CDR2 SNEGSKA (reference sequence). V shed 0 bases and J shed 6 bases, with 11 bases lying between them. The length of the CDR3 is 14 residues. CDR3 loop: CSARDQGRDEKLFF. CDR3 coding DNA: TGCAGTGCTAGAGATCAGGGGCGTGATGAAAAACTGTTTTTT.

The V call is TRBV12-3 or TRBV12-4, the J call TRBJ1-1; unclear D gene. Trimming left V 8 bases short and J 2 bases short, with 12 bases between. This CDR3 is built from 13 residues. The CDR3 here is CASGRSENTEAFF. The CDR3 nucleotides are TGTGCCAGCGGACGGTCAGAAAACACTGAAGCTTTCTTT.